The present TCR beta chain was sequenced within a study of a mutant IDH1 vaccine in newly diagnosed glioma. On the study more broadly: Earlier therapy was either radiotherapy, temozolomide, or both, and most got both.

As for time point: baseline, week 1 (first vaccination visit). Treatment reported: pre-vaccination baseline after standard-of-care therapy. Study conclusions and caveats: Among all patients, vaccine-induced immune responses occurred in 93.3%. Apparently, pseudoprogression bore no relation to changes among the top peripheral T cell clonotypes.

Comments on this clone: The antigen is undetermined.

Sequencing was performed with immunoSEQ multiplex PCR; in TCRdb, only in-frame clones are kept and a portion is missing. The sample lists tens of thousands of clones; 70% to 80% were seen once. Germline CDR1 reads KGHSH; CDR2 reads LQKENI. The V gene lost 1 base and the J gene lost 3 bases, with 13 bases spanning the gap. This CDR3 region has 16 residues. Sequencing used PBMCs, obtained from a glioma patient treated with radiotherapy, temozolomide or both. The source is a woman in her forties with glioma. V is TRBV18 and J is TRBJ1-5; D perhaps matches TRBD1 (6 bases). DNA for the CDR3: TGTGCCAGCTCACCACTCCCAACAGGGATCAATCAGCCCCAGCATTTT. It yields the protein CASSPLPTGINQPQHF.